Following are 25 T cell receptor beta chains from one sample sequenced in a study of cytomegalovirus exposure and HLA in healthy donors. Use of 60 Vbeta and 13 Jbeta primers characterized the PCR. The table came from immunoSEQ multiplex PCR; TCRdb's copy has only in-frame clones and leaves some out. The sample yields under 200,000 clones, over 70% seen once. Specimen: PBMCs. The receptors originated from a male donor in good health and CMV-seropositive.

This clone turned up a few times. The CDR3 nucleotides are TGTGCCAGCAGTGGGACAGGGTTAGTAGCTTTCTTT. Translated: CASSGTGLVAFF. The chain combines TRBV2 with TRBJ1-1; 8 bases agree with TRBD1. J was trimmed by 10 bases and V by 4 bases; bases with no gene match: 5. The CDR3 spans 12 residues. Germline V gene data show CDR1 as SNHLY and CDR2 as FYNNEI.

The V gene is TRBV18, the J gene TRBJ1-1; 9 positions agree with TRBD1. This CDR3 spans 17 amino acids. J gave up 0 bases and V 4 bases, and 9 bases lay outside the gene matches. The germline CDR1 and CDR2 sequences are KGHSH and LQKENI. The CDR3 loop is CASSRDRARYLNTEAFF. In DNA form, the CDR3 reads TGTGCCAGCTCACGGGACAGGGCGCGTTACCTGAACACTGAAGCTTTCTTT.

This CDR3 is CASSPTGTSRDTQYF. The CDR3 bases are TGCGCCAGCAGCCCAACCGGGACTAGCAGGGATACGCAGTATTTT. This sequence joins TRBV5-1 and TRBJ2-3; 9 bases align to TRBD2. The CDR3 has 15 amino acids. CDR1 SGHRS and CDR2 YFSETQ come from the germline V gene. The V gene end was trimmed by 4 bases and the J gene end by 6 bases; junction bases not matched to a gene: 9.

This clone showed up just a few times. This chain links TRBV28 with TRBJ2-3, with D possibly matching TRBD1 (5 bases). V lost 7 bases and J 0 bases, leaving 8 bases between the germline ends. CDR1 is MDHEN, CDR2 SYDVKM, per germline. The CDR3 is 13 residues long. CDR3 protein: CASTQGSTDTQYF. In nucleotides, the CDR3 is TGTGCCAGCACCCAGGGCAGCACAGATACGCAGTATTTT. The full variable domain, completed using reference TRBV28 and TRBJ2-3, is DVKVTQSSRYLVKRTGEKVFLECVQDMDHENMFWYRQDPGLGLRLIYFSYDVKMKEKGDIPEGYSVSREKKERFSLILESASTNQTSMYLCASTQGSTDTQYFGPGTRLTVL.

The genes are TRBV15 and TRBJ1-5; D uncertain. The CDR3 contains 14 residues. With 5 bases removed from V and 5 bases from J, the gap between germline ends came to 13 bases. The germline CDR1 and CDR2 sequences are LNHNV and YYDKDF (reference sequence). CDR3 in amino acids: CATSYRTTHQPQHF. In DNA, the CDR3 is TGTGCCACCAGCTATCGGACTACCCATCAGCCCCAGCATTTT.

The V and J genes are TRBV28 and TRBJ2-3; D is unresolved. Germline V gives CDR1 MDHEN, CDR2 SYDVKM. V lost 7 bases and J lost 1, with 9 bases in between. The CDR3 runs 13 residues. The DNA of the CDR3 is TGTGCCAGCACACCACCGGGCACAGATACGCAGTATTTT. It yields the protein CASTPPGTDTQYF.

The gene calls are TRBV9 and TRBJ2-7; 10 nucleotides line up with TRBD1. Germline assignment: CDR1 SGDLS and CDR2 YYNGEE. The trim removed 0 bases at V and 3 bases at J, leaving 6 bases unmatched. CDR3 size: 16 residues. The CDR3 DNA sequence: TGTGCCAGCAGCGTAGGATTGGGGACAGGGGTCTACGAGCAGTACTTC. Its protein is CASSVGLGTGVYEQYF.

The chain has TRBV4-2 and TRBJ2-5, with 7 bases lining up with TRBD1. CDR3 length: 14 amino acids. Looked up from germline, CDR1 is LGHNA and CDR2 is YNFKEQ. V lost 2 bases and J lost 3; bases outside the gene matches: 3. In DNA, the CDR3 is TGTGCCAGCAGCCAACTTGGGACAGAAGAGACCCAGTACTTC. Translating gives CASSQLGTEETQYF.

CDR3 sequence: CASSGGGTGSYNEQFF. The DNA for the CDR3 is TGCGCCAGCAGCGGGGGCGGGACAGGATCCTACAATGAGCAGTTCTTC. V is TRBV5-1 and J is TRBJ2-1, with 8 bases matching TRBD1. Germline trimming cut 4 bases from V and 1 base from J; bases unmatched to any gene: 7. Per the germline V gene, CDR1 is SGHRS and CDR2 is YFSETQ. The CDR3 runs 16 residues.

The chain has TRBV6-5 and TRBJ2-3; TRBD2 aligns across 9 bases. Unmatched junction bases numbered 5, after V lost 4 bases and J lost 0 bases. This CDR3 has 16 amino acids. Germline values: CDR1 MNHEY, CDR2 SVGAGI. The CDR3 protein is CASSSKRGASTDTQYF. As DNA, the CDR3 is TGTGCCAGCAGTTCGAAGCGGGGGGCTAGCACAGATACGCAGTATTTT.

This clone occurred once. The chain recombines TRBV28 with TRBJ2-7, with D perhaps matching TRBD1 (6 bases). V was pared by 3 bases and J by 6 bases, with 15 bases between. Germline CDR1 and CDR2: MDHEN and SYDVKM. The CDR3 has 14 amino acids. The CDR3 sequence is CASSFLGHKGEQYF. CDR3 sequence (DNA): TGTGCCAGCAGTTTTCTGGGACATAAGGGCGAGCAGTACTTC.

The gene calls are TRBV7-9 and TRBJ2-6; D is unclear. The germline V gene encodes CDR1 SEHNR and CDR2 FQNEAQ (reference sequence). The CDR3 spans 15 residues. Deletions cut 1 base from V and 1 base from J, with 5 bases between. The CDR3 is CASSLGQSGANVLTF. CDR3 DNA: TGTGCCAGCAGCTTAGGCCAGTCTGGGGCCAACGTCCTGACTTTC.

The V gene is TRBV5-4, the J gene TRBJ1-1, with D possibly being TRBD1 (5 bases). This CDR3 contains 15 residues. The germline CDR1 and CDR2 sequences are SGHNT and YYREEE (reference sequence). Between the trimmed V and J ends, which lost 5 bases and 2 bases, there was a span of 16 bases. CDR3 residues: CASRPGGPPNTEAFF. CDR3 coding DNA: TGTGCCAGCAGGCCCGGGGGACCTCCAAACACTGAAGCTTTCTTT.

The V call is TRBV30, the J call TRBJ1-6; 9 nucleotides line up with TRBD1. V was clipped by 2 bases and J by 8 bases; unmatched bases: 4. This CDR3 has 14 residues. Germline CDR1 and CDR2: GTSNPN and SVGIG (reference sequence). CDR3 DNA sequence: TGTGCCTGGAGTCGGGACAGGGACTATTCACCCCTCCACTTT. Its protein product is CAWSRDRDYSPLHF. Together with reference TRBV30 and TRBJ1-6, the CDR3 gives the full variable domain: SQTIHQWPATLVQPVGSPLSLECTVEGTSNPNLYWYRQAAGRGLQLLFYSVGIGQISSEVPQNLSASRPQDRQFILSSKKLLLSDSGFYLCAWSRDRDYSPLHFGNGTRLTVT.

This sequence joins TRBV7-6 and TRBJ2-7; the D gene is possibly TRBD2 (5 bases). The germline CDR1 and CDR2 sequences are SGHVS and FNYEAQ. Trimming left V 5 bases short and J 5 bases short, with 13 bases between. The CDR3 has 13 residues. The DNA for the CDR3 is TGTGCCAGCAGCCATCGGACCGGGAACGAGCAGTACTTC. Translating it yields CASSHRTGNEQYF.

Here the CDR3 reads CASSLSTSGGQYEQYF. The CDR3 coding sequence is TGTGCCAGCAGCTTGTCGACTAGCGGGGGGCAGTACGAGCAGTACTTC. This chain uses TRBV7-2 with TRBJ2-7, with 13 bases lining up with TRBD2. V lost 3 bases, J lost 4 bases, and 6 bases stayed unmatched. The V gene's germline CDR1 is SGHTA and CDR2 FQGNSA. This CDR3 comprises 16 residues.

This clone appeared a single time. The CDR3 sequence is CASIVAGGFGAGELFF. The CDR3 coding sequence is TGTGCCAGCATCGTAGCGGGGGGCTTTGGAGCCGGGGAGCTGTTTTTT. This chain uses TRBV11-2 with TRBJ2-2; 10 positions match TRBD2. V lost 7 bases, J lost 6 bases, and 11 bases stayed unmatched. Germline-derived CDR1 and CDR2 are SGHAT and FQNNGV. This CDR3 is built from 16 residues.

This clone was recorded a few times. This chain connects TRBV6-4 to TRBJ2-3; D not resolved. V was pared by 8 bases and J by 2 bases, with 17 bases between. Germline values: CDR1 MRHNA, CDR2 SNTAGT. CDR3 length: 15 residues. The CDR3 DNA reads as TGTGCCAGCGCCTCCTCCCCAGGCGACACAGATACGCAGTATTTT. Translated: CASASSPGDTDTQYF.

The chain is built from TRBV7-6 and TRBJ2-1; D gene unclear. This CDR3 comprises 17 residues. The V end was cut by 1 base, the J end by 0 bases, with 13 bases between. The germline gives CDR1 SGHVS, CDR2 FNYEAQ. CDR3 DNA: TGTGCCAGCAGCTTAGGCGGTTGGCGGAGCTCCTACAATGAGCAGTTCTTC. Its translation: CASSLGGWRSSYNEQFF.

The chain has TRBV7-9 and TRBJ2-5; 8 bases match TRBD1. From germline, CDR1 is SEHNR and CDR2 FQNEAQ (reference sequence). V lost 3 bases and J lost 5; bases outside the gene matches: 5. CDR3 length: 14 residues. CDR3 in DNA: TGTGCCAGCAGCTTTCAGGACAGGGTGGAGACCCAGTACTTC. Protein sequence: CASSFQDRVETQYF.

V and J are TRBV10-2 and TRBJ1-2; TRBD1 matches at 11 bases. CDR3 length equals 15 residues. V gave up 2 bases and J gave up 1 base; unmatched junction bases: 0. CDR1 and CDR2 (germline): WSHSY, SAAADI. In nucleotides, the CDR3 is TGCGCCAGCAGTGAGGGGACAGGGGGTAACTATGGCTACACCTTC. Residues: CASSEGTGGNYGYTF.

The genes are TRBV2 and TRBJ1-5, with TRBD1 identical over 9 bases. J lost 2 bases, V lost 3 bases, and 2 bases had no gene match. CDR1 is SNHLY, CDR2 FYNNEI, per germline. The CDR3 is 15 residues long. CDR3 sequence reads: CASSDWTGGNQPQHF. CDR3 DNA sequence: TGTGCCAGCAGTGATTGGACAGGGGGCAATCAGCCCCAGCATTTT. The full variable domain, its missing parts supplied by reference TRBV2 and TRBJ1-5, is EPEVTQTPSHQVTQMGQEVILRCVPISNHLYFYWYRQILGQKVEFLVSFYNNEISEKSEIFDDQFSVERPDGSNFTLKIRSTKLEDSAMYFCASSDWTGGNQPQHFGDGTRLSIL.

The chain recombines TRBV29-1 with TRBJ2-1; 7 bases align to TRBD2. J was trimmed by 7 bases and V by 7 bases; bases with no gene match: 7. The CDR3 consists of 12 residues. Germline V gives CDR1 SQVTM, CDR2 ANQGSEA. The CDR3 DNA reads TGCAGCGGGGGACTAAAAGGGAATGAGCAGTTCTTC. Protein: CSGGLKGNEQFF.

This clone has just a few counts. The chain recombines TRBV6-7 with TRBJ1-1; D may be TRBD1 (6 bases). TRBV6-7 has ORF status, its function being uncertain. The CDR3 is 16 amino acids. The V end lost 0 bases, the J end lost 6 bases, and 17 bases lay between the germline ends. The CDR3 reads CASSYSPRGSASEAFF. For the CDR3, the DNA is TGTGCCAGCAGTTACTCCCCCAGGGGCTCGGCTTCTGAAGCTTTCTTT.

This clone has a handful of counts. V gene TRBV2 combines with J gene TRBJ2-1; D not certain. CDR1 and CDR2 from the germline V gene are SNHLY and FYNNEI. V was pared by 6 bases and J by 0 bases, with 9 bases between. The CDR3 consists of 14 residues. The CDR3 is CASRPFSSYNEQFF. CDR3 nucleotides: TGTGCCAGCAGGCCCTTTAGCTCCTACAATGAGCAGTTCTTC.